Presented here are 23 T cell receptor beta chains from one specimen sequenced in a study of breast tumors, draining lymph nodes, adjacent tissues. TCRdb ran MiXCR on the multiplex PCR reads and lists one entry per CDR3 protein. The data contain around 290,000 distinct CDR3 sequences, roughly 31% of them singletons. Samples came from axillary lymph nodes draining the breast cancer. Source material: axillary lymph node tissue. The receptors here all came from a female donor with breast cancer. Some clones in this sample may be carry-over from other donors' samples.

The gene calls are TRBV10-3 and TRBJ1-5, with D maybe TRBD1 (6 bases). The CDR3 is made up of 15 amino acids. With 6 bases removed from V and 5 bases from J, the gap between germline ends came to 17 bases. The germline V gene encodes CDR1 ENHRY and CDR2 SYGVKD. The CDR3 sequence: CAIRWAQGMDQPQHF. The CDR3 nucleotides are TGTGCCATCAGGTGGGCACAGGGTATGGATCAGCCCCAGCATTTT.

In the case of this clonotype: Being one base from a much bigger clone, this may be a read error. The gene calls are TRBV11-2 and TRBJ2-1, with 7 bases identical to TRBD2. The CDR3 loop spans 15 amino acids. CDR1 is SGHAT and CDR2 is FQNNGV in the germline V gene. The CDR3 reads CPSSSEAGSYNEQFF. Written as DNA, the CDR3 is TGTCCCAGCAGCTCTGAAGCGGGGTCCTACAATGAGCAGTTCTTC.

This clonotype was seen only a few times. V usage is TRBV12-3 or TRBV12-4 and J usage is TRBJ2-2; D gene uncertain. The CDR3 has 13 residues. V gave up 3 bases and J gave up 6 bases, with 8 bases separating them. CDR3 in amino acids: CASSFTQPGELFF. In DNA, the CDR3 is TGTGCCAGCAGTTTCACCCAACCCGGGGAGCTGTTTTTT.

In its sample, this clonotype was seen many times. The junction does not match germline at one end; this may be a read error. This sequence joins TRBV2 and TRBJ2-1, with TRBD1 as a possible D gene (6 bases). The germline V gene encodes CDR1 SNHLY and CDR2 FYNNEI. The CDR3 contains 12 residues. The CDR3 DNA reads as TGTGCCAGCAGCCTGGGACATAATGGGCAGTTCTTC. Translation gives CASSLGHNGQFF.

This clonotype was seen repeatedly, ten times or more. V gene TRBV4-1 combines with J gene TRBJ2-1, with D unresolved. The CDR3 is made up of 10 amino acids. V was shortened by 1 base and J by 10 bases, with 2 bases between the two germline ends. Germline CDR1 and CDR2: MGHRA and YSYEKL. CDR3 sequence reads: CASSQGEQFF. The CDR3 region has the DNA TGCGCCAGCAGCCAAGGGGAGCAGTTCTTC.

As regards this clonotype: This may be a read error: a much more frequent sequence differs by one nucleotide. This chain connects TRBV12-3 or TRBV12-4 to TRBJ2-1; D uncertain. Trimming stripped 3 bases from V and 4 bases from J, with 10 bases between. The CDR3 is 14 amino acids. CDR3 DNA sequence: TGTGCCAGCAGTTTCATCCGTGGGTACAATGAGCAGTTCTTC. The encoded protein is CASSFIRGYNEQFF.

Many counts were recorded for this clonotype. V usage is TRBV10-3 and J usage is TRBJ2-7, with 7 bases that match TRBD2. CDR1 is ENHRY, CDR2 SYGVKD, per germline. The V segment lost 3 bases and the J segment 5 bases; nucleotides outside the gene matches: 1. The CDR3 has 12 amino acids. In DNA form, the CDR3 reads TGTGCCATCAGTGAAACTAGCGACGAGCAGTACTTC. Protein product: CAISETSDEQYF.

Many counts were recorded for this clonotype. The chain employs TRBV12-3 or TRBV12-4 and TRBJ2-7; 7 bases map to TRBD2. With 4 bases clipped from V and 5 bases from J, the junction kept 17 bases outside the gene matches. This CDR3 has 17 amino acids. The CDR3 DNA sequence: TGTGCCAGCAGTTGGGGGGGGTATGCTAGCACACCCCACGAGCAGTACTTC. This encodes CASSWGGYASTPHEQYF.

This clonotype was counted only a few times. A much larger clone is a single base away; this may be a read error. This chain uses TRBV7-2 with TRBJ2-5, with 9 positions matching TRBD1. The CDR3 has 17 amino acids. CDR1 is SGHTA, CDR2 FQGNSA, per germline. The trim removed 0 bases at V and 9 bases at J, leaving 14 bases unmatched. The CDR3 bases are TGTGCCAGCAGCTTAGCCGTGGGGACAGGGATGTGGGAGCCCCAGTACTTC. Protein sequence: CASSLAVGTGMWEPQYF. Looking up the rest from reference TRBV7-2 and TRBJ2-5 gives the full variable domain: GAGVSQSPSNKVTEKGKDVELRCDPISGHTALYWYRQSLGQGLEFLIYFQGNSAPDKSGLPSDRFSAERTGGSVSTLTIQRTQQEDSAVYLCASSLAVGTGMWEPQYFGPGTRLLVL.

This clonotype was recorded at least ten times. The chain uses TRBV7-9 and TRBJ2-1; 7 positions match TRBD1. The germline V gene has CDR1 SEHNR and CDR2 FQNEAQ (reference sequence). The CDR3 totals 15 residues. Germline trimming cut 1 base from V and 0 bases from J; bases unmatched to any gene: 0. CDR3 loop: CASSLGTGSYNEQFF. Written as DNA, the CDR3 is TGTGCCAGCAGCTTAGGGACAGGCTCCTACAATGAGCAGTTCTTC.

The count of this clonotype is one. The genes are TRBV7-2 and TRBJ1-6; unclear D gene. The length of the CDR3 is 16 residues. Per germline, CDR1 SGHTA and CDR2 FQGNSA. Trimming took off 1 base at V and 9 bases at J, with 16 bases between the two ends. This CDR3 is CASSLERVESSSPLHF. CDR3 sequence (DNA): TGTGCCAGCAGCTTAGAGAGGGTCGAATCAAGTTCACCCCTCCACTTT.

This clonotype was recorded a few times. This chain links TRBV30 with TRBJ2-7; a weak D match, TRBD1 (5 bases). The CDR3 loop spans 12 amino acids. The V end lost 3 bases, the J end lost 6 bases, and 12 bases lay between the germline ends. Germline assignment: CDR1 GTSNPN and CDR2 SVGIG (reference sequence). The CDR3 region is CAWSPQGREQYF. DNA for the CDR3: TGTGCCTGGAGCCCCCAGGGTCGCGAGCAGTACTTC. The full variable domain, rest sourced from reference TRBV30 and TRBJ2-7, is SQTIHQWPATLVQPVGSPLSLECTVEGTSNPNLYWYRQAAGRGLQLLFYSVGIGQISSEVPQNLSASRPQDRQFILSSKKLLLSDSGFYLCAWSPQGREQYFGPGTRLTVT.

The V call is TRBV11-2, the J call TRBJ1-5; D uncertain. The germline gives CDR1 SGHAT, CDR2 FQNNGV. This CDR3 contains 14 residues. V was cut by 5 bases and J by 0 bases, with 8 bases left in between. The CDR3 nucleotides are TGTGCCAGCAGCATACGGTATAGCAATCAGCCCCAGCATTTT. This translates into CASSIRYSNQPQHF.

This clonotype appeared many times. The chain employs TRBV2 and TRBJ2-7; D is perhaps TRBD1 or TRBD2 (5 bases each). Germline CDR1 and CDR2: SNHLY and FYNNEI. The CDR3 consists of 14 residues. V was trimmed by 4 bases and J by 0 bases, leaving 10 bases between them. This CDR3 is CASSGGDASYEQYF. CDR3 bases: TGTGCCAGCAGTGGAGGGGATGCCTCCTACGAGCAGTACTTC.

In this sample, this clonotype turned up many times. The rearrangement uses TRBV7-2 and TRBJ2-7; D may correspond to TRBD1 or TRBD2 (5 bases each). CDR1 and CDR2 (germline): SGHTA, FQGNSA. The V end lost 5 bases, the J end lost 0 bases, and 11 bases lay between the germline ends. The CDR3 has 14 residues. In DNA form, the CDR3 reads TGTGCCAGCAGCCTACAGGACTTCTCCTACGAGCAGTACTTC. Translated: CASSLQDFSYEQYF.

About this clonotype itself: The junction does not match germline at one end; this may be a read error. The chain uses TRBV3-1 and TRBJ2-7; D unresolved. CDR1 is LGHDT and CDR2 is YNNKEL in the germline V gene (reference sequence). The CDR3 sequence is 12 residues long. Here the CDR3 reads CASNQSSYEQYF. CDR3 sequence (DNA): TGTGCCAGCAACCAATCTAGCTACGAGCAGTACTTC.

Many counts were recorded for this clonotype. The CDR3: CASSLGTLEGEKLFF. CDR3 DNA sequence: TGTGCCAGCAGCCTGGGGACCCTGGAGGGGGAAAAACTGTTTTTT. J is TRBJ1-4 and V is TRBV13, with D perhaps TRBD1 (5 bases). Germline V gene sequence: CDR1 PRHDT, CDR2 FYEKMQ (reference sequence). The CDR3 sequence is 15 residues long. The V end was cut by 5 bases, the J end by 8 bases, with 18 bases between.

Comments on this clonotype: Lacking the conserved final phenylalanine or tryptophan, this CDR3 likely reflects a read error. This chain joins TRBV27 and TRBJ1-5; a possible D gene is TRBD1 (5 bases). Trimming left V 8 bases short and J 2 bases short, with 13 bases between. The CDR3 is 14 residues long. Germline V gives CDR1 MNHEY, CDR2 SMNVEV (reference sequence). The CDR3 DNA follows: TGTGCCAGCGGGGCGGGGGTAGGCAATCAGCCCCAGCATCTT. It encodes CASGAGVGNQPQHL.

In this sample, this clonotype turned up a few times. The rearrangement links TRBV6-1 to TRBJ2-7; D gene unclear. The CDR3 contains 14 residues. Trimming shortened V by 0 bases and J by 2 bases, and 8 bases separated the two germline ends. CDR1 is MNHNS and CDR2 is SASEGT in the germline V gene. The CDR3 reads CASSEAGPTYEQYF. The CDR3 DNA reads TGTGCCAGCAGTGAAGCTGGTCCTACCTACGAGCAGTACTTC.

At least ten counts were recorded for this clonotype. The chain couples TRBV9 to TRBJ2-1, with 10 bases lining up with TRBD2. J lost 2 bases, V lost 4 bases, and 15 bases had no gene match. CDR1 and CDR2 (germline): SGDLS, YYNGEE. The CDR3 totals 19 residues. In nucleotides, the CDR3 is TGTGCCAGCAGCCCCAGACAGATGACTAGCGGGCGACCCTACAATGAGCAGTTCTTC. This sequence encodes CASSPRQMTSGRPYNEQFF.

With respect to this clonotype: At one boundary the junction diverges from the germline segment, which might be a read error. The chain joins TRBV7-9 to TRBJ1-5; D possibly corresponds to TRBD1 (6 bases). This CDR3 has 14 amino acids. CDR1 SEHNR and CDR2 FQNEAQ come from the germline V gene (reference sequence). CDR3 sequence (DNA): TGTGCCAGCGGCTTAGCGGGGAGCAGGGGACCCCAGCATTTT. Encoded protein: CASGLAGSRGPQHF. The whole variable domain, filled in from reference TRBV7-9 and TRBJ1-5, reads DTGVSQNPRHKITKRGQNVTFRCDPISEHNRLYWYRQTLGQGPEFLTYFQNEAQLEKSRLLSDRFSAERPKGSFSTLEIQRTEQGDSAMYLCASGLAGSRGPQHFGDGTRLSIL.

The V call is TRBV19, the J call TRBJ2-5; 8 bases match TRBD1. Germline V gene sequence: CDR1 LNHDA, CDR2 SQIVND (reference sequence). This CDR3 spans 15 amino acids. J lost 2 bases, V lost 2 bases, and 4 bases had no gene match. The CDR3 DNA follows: TGTGCCAGTAGTATACGGACAGGGTGGCAAGAGACCCAGTACTTC. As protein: CASSIRTGWQETQYF. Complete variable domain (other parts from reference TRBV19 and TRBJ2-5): DGGITQSPKYLFRKEGQNVTLSCEQNLNHDAMYWYRQDPGQGLRLIYYSQIVNDFQKGDIAEGYSVSREKKESFPLTVTSAQKNPTAFYLCASSIRTGWQETQYFGPGTRLLVL.

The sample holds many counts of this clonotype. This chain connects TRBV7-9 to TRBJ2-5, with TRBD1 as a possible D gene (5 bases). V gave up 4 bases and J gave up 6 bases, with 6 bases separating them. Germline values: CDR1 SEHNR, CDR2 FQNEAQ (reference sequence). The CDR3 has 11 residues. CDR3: CASSSGKTQYF. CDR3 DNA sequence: TGTGCCAGCAGCTCAGGGAAGACCCAGTACTTC.